A single sample gave rise to the 32 T cell receptor beta chains below, sequenced in a study of cytotoxic CD8 clonotypes in ibrutinib-treated CLL. Profiling relied on immunoSEQ multiplex PCR, and the TCRdb table lists in-frame clones only, not all of them. Here the sample spans fewer than 400,000 clones, roughly 67% being singletons. The starting material was PBMCs, obtained after 36 months of ibrutinib treatment. The receptors were gathered from a human donor with chronic lymphocytic leukemia.

The chain carries TRBV11-2 and TRBJ2-3; weak D call: TRBD1 (5 bases). CDR3 size: 15 residues. CDR1 is SGHAT and CDR2 is FQNNGV in the germline V gene. The V and J ends lost 4 bases and 0 bases respectively, with 11 bases between them. The CDR3 here is CASSSRAASTDTQYF. The DNA for the CDR3 is TGTGCCAGCAGCTCCAGGGCAGCTAGCACAGATACGCAGTATTTT.

J is TRBJ1-4 and V is TRBV7-9, with D tentatively TRBD1 (5 bases). Germline CDR1 is SEHNR and CDR2 is FQNEAQ (reference sequence). The CDR3 runs 14 residues. V lost 0 bases to trimming and J lost 3 bases, with 5 bases between them. The chain's CDR3 is CASSLAGANEKLFF. CDR3 sequence (DNA): TGTGCCAGCAGCTTAGCAGGGGCTAATGAAAAACTGTTTTTT.

The J gene is TRBJ1-5, the V gene TRBV7-6; the D is unclear. This CDR3 comprises 17 residues. V lost 0 bases, J lost 7 bases, and 19 bases lay in between. Germline V gene data show CDR1 as SGHVS and CDR2 as FNYEAQ. The CDR3 protein is CASSLAAGDRRPQPQHF. CDR3 sequence (DNA): TGTGCCAGCAGCTTAGCGGCTGGTGACCGACGCCCCCAGCCCCAGCATTTT.

This clone was seen only a few times. The gene calls are TRBV4-1 and TRBJ2-1, with D possibly matching TRBD2 (5 bases). This CDR3 is 16 amino acids long. CDR1 is MGHRA and CDR2 is YSYEKL in the germline V gene. Between the trimmed V and J ends, which lost 0 bases and 0 bases, there was a span of 9 bases. The CDR3 DNA follows: TGCGCCAGCAGCCAAGAAGGGAGACTCTCCTACAATGAGCAGTTCTTC. Its protein is CASSQEGRLSYNEQFF.

This clone has only a few counts. This rearrangement joins TRBV2 to TRBJ1-1; TRBD1 matches 7 bases. Losses at the gene ends were 4 bases for V and 3 bases for J; bases not matched to a gene: 8. CDR3 length: 15 residues. CDR1 and CDR2 from the germline V gene are SNHLY and FYNNEI. Here the CDR3 reads CASSVPQGLDTEAFF. The CDR3 DNA is TGTGCCAGCAGTGTGCCACAGGGGTTGGACACTGAAGCTTTCTTT.

The J gene is TRBJ2-1, the V gene TRBV28; D may be TRBD1 (7 bases). CDR3 size: 16 residues. Trimming took 4 bases from V and 5 from J, leaving 18 bases between them. The germline CDR1 and CDR2 sequences are MDHEN and SYDVKM. The CDR3 DNA sequence: TGTGCCAGCAGTTGCCCGACAGGGACGGGAGACAATGAGCAGTTCTTC. It codes for CASSCPTGTGDNEQFF. Combining the CDR3 with reference TRBV28 and TRBJ2-1 gives the whole variable domain DVKVTQSSRYLVKRTGEKVFLECVQDMDHENMFWYRQDPGLGLRLIYFSYDVKMKEKGDIPEGYSVSREKKERFSLILESASTNQTSMYLCASSCPTGTGDNEQFFGPGTRLTVL.

J is TRBJ2-7 and V is TRBV7-8; 9 bases agree with TRBD1. V dropped 4 bases and J dropped 6; count of bases not matched to a gene: 7. CDR3 length: 14 amino acids. Germline V gene data show CDR1 as SGHVS and CDR2 as FQNEAQ. The CDR3 region is CASSWGQGTTEQYF. In DNA form, the CDR3 reads TGTGCCAGCAGCTGGGGACAGGGTACCACCGAGCAGTACTTC.

The J gene is TRBJ1-1, the V gene TRBV28; D is uncertain. Trimming removed 3 bases at V and 0 bases at J, with 14 bases between. From germline, CDR1 is MDHEN and CDR2 SYDVKM. CDR3 length: 16 amino acids. CDR3 DNA sequence: TGTGCCAGCAGTTTTCTTGGGATTGACATGAACACTGAAGCTTTCTTT. This encodes CASSFLGIDMNTEAFF.

This clone occurred a few times. Other DNA sequences of this sample code for an identical CDR3. The chain combines TRBV27 with TRBJ2-7; the D call may be TRBD1 or TRBD2 (5 bases each). Germline V gene sequence: CDR1 MNHEY, CDR2 SMNVEV (reference sequence). V lost 6 bases and J 1 base, leaving 7 bases between the germline ends. The CDR3 sequence is 12 residues long. CDR3 protein: CASRGPSYEQYF. The CDR3 DNA reads TGTGCCAGCAGGGGACCTTCCTACGAGCAGTACTTC.

The genes are TRBV4-1 and TRBJ2-6; 7 bases agree with TRBD1. CDR1 is MGHRA, CDR2 YSYEKL, per germline. Losses at the gene ends were 2 bases for V and 0 bases for J; bases not matched to a gene: 13. The CDR3 runs to 20 residues. CDR3 amino acids: CASSQRHTTGVSSGANVLTF. CDR3 in DNA: TGCGCCAGCAGCCAACGCCACACCACAGGGGTCAGCTCTGGGGCCAACGTCCTGACTTTC.

The rearrangement joins TRBV12-5 to TRBJ2-3; TRBD1 agrees at 10 bases. CDR1 is LGHNT and CDR2 is FRNRAP in the germline V gene. V shed 4 bases and J 2 bases; nucleotides not matched to a gene: 3. This CDR3 comprises 15 residues. CDR3 sequence (DNA): TGTGCTAGTGGTTCGGGACAGGGGAACACAGATACGCAGTATTTT. This codes for CASGSGQGNTDTQYF.

The V and J genes are TRBV9 and TRBJ2-1; the match to TRBD1 covers 9 bases. The V segment lost 4 bases and the J segment 2 bases; nucleotides outside the gene matches: 7. Germline V gene data show CDR1 as SGDLS and CDR2 as YYNGEE. This CDR3 is built from 16 residues. The CDR3 DNA sequence: TGTGCCAGCAGCCCCCAAGGACAGGGGCCCTACAATGAGCAGTTCTTC. Amino acid sequence: CASSPQGQGPYNEQFF.

The chain couples TRBV4-1 to TRBJ2-3; 11 positions match TRBD2. From germline, CDR1 is MGHRA and CDR2 YSYEKL. This CDR3 is built from 21 residues. J lost 0 bases, V lost 0 bases, and 14 bases had no gene match. The CDR3 region is CASSQDRSTSGDVVSTDTQYF. The DNA for the CDR3 is TGCGCCAGCAGCCAAGATCGGTCGACTAGCGGGGATGTCGTTAGCACAGATACGCAGTATTTT.

The chain uses TRBV28 and TRBJ2-5; D remains unclear. The ends were cut back, 7 bases at V and 1 base at J, with 7 bases in the middle. There are 12 residues in the CDR3. Germline lookup yields CDR1 MDHEN and CDR2 SYDVKM. Here the CDR3 reads CASNQLQETQYF. The CDR3 coding sequence is TGTGCCAGCAATCAGCTCCAAGAGACCCAGTACTTC.

V and J are TRBV6-1 and TRBJ1-6; tentative D call: TRBD1 (6 bases). CDR1 is MNHNS and CDR2 is SASEGT in the germline V gene. CDR3 length: 15 residues. V lost 2 bases and J lost 5, with 10 bases in between. Here the CDR3 DNA reads TGTGCCAGCAGTGAAATAGGGGGGAATAATTCACCCCTCCACTTT. It is translated as CASSEIGGNNSPLHF.

CDR3 loop: CASSLYGDNYGYTF. DNA for the CDR3: TGCGCCAGCAGCCTCTATGGGGATAACTATGGCTACACCTTC. This chain connects TRBV5-1 to TRBJ1-2; D gene uncertain. Germline CDR1 SGHRS, CDR2 YFSETQ. Trimming removed 4 bases from V and 1 base from J, with 11 bases in between. The CDR3 has 14 amino acids.

This chain links TRBV5-1 with TRBJ2-7, with TRBD1 identical over 8 bases. Trimming cost V 5 bases and J 3 bases; bases outside gene matches: 4. Germline values: CDR1 SGHRS, CDR2 YFSETQ. The CDR3 sequence is 13 residues long. For the CDR3, the DNA is TGCGCCAGCAGTGACAGGGGTGGCTACGAGCAGTACTTC. Residues: CASSDRGGYEQYF.

This chain uses TRBV9 with TRBJ2-7; TRBD2 aligns across 13 bases. Trimming removed 0 bases from V and 3 bases from J; junction bases left unmatched: 3. The CDR3 consists of 16 residues. CDR1 is SGDLS and CDR2 is YYNGEE in the germline V gene. The CDR3 DNA follows: TGTGCCAGCAGCGTAGGGACTAGCGGGAGTGTCTACGAGCAGTACTTC. This codes for CASSVGTSGSVYEQYF.

The CDR3 DNA sequence: TGTGCCAGCAGCTTACAGGGGGCTTTGGAAAAACTGTTTTTT. Translation: CASSLQGALEKLFF. The chain combines TRBV7-9 with TRBJ1-4; 8 nucleotides align to TRBD1. CDR3 length: 14 amino acids. Per germline, CDR1 SEHNR and CDR2 FQNEAQ (reference sequence). Unmatched junction bases numbered 4, after V lost 2 bases and J lost 8 bases. The full variable domain, completed using reference TRBV7-9 and TRBJ1-4, is DTGVSQNPRHKITKRGQNVTFRCDPISEHNRLYWYRQTLGQGPEFLTYFQNEAQLEKSRLLSDRFSAERPKGSFSTLEIQRTEQGDSAMYLCASSLQGALEKLFFGSGTQLSVL.

This clone has more than one count but fewer than ten. The V gene is TRBV28, the J gene TRBJ1-5, with TRBD1 identical over 9 bases. CDR1 and CDR2 from the germline V gene are MDHEN and SYDVKM. The CDR3 sequence is 15 residues long. The trim removed 5 bases at V and 2 bases at J, leaving 4 bases unmatched. CDR3 amino acids: CASSPRTGGNQPQHF. DNA for the CDR3: TGTGCCAGCAGTCCAAGGACAGGGGGCAATCAGCCCCAGCATTTT.

This chain links TRBV29-1 with TRBJ2-5; 7 bases align to TRBD1. Germline CDR1 is SQVTM and CDR2 is ANQGSEA. V was pared by 1 base and J by 5 bases, with 7 bases of the junction left unmatched. The CDR3 consists of 14 residues. This CDR3 reads CSVEAGQTTETQYF. The CDR3 bases are TGCAGCGTTGAAGCGGGACAGACAACGGAGACCCAGTACTTC.

This chain's CDR3 is CASMGRGLGQPQHF. CDR3 in DNA: TGTGCCAGCATGGGCAGGGGGCTTGGTCAGCCCCAGCATTTT. The chain uses TRBV6-5 and TRBJ1-5; the match to TRBD1 covers 8 bases. J lost 6 bases, V lost 7 bases, and 8 bases had no gene match. Germline V gene lookup returns CDR1 MNHEY and CDR2 SVGAGI. There are 14 residues in the CDR3.

This clone was picked up one time. The rearrangement uses TRBV4-3 and TRBJ2-7; D remains unclear. Germline CDR1 reads LGHNA; CDR2 reads YSLEER. The CDR3 runs 15 residues. V was shortened by 1 base and J by 3 bases, with 13 bases between the two germline ends. The CDR3 spells CASSQAVGRYYEQYF. As DNA, the CDR3 is TGCGCCAGCAGCCAAGCGGTTGGCAGGTACTACGAGCAGTACTTC.

This clone occurred a few times. V usage is TRBV5-5 and J usage is TRBJ2-2; D remains unclear. This CDR3 comprises 14 residues. Germline V gene sequence: CDR1 SGHKS, CDR2 YYEKEE (reference sequence). V was cut by 0 bases and J by 4 bases, with 7 bases left in between. The CDR3 spells CASSLVRATGELFF. DNA of the CDR3: TGTGCCAGCAGCTTGGTCCGGGCCACCGGGGAGCTGTTTTTT.

V is TRBV6-1 and J is TRBJ2-7; TRBD1 might be the D (6 bases). The CDR3 sequence is 12 residues long. Germline-derived CDR1 and CDR2 are MNHNS and SASEGT. V lost 0 bases and J lost 6, with 6 bases in between. The CDR3 DNA sequence: TGTGCCAGCAGTGAAGCGGGGGCCGAGCAGTACTTC. It specifies CASSEAGAEQYF.

This sequence joins TRBV7-6 and TRBJ2-3; D could derive from TRBD1 or TRBD2 (7 bases each). The germline CDR1 and CDR2 sequences are SGHVS and FNYEAQ. The CDR3 runs to 14 residues. Trimming pared 2 bases from V and 3 bases from J, leaving 9 bases between. CDR3 residues: CASSLQGGTDTQYF. Written as DNA, the CDR3 is TGTGCCAGCAGCTTACAGGGGGGGACAGATACGCAGTATTTT.

This clone has only one observation. The V call is TRBV28, the J call TRBJ1-5; D unresolved. CDR1 and CDR2 from the germline V gene are MDHEN and SYDVKM. This CDR3 spans 14 amino acids. With 3 bases removed from V and 4 bases from J, the gap between germline ends came to 10 bases. The CDR3 bases are TGTGCCAGCAGTTTGCCGCGGTTGAATCAGCCCCAGCATTTT. It specifies CASSLPRLNQPQHF.

The chain uses TRBV18 and TRBJ1-3; 7 bases agree with TRBD1. The V segment lost 7 bases and the J segment 4 bases; nucleotides outside the gene matches: 13. CDR3 length: 16 residues. Germline V lookup: CDR1 KGHSH, CDR2 LQKENI. CDR3 in DNA: TGTGCCAGCTTTTTCCGACAGGGCGCGGGAGGAAACACCATATATTTT. It specifies CASFFRQGAGGNTIYF.

The chain carries TRBV5-1 and TRBJ1-1; D unresolved. There are 13 residues in the CDR3. CDR1 SGHRS and CDR2 YFSETQ come from the germline V gene. V dropped 4 bases and J dropped 7 bases, with 14 bases sitting between them. The CDR3 is CASSQRLVNEAFF. The CDR3 DNA is TGCGCCAGCAGCCAGAGGCTCGTGAATGAAGCTTTCTTT.

CDR3 sequence reads: CASGLRTGTSGTYNEQFF. The CDR3 coding sequence is TGTGCTAGTGGTTTGAGAACCGGGACTAGCGGAACCTACAATGAGCAGTTCTTC. The V gene is TRBV12-5, the J gene TRBJ2-1; 11 bases are shared with TRBD2. From germline, CDR1 is LGHNT and CDR2 FRNRAP. The CDR3 has 18 amino acids. The trim removed 2 bases at V and 2 bases at J, leaving 8 bases unmatched. Full variable domain (remainder filled in from reference TRBV12-5 and TRBJ2-1): DARVTQTPRHKVTEMGQEVTMRCQPILGHNTVFWYRQTMMQGLELLAYFRNRAPLDDSGMPKDRFSAEMPDATLATLKIQPSEPRDSAVYFCASGLRTGTSGTYNEQFFGPGTRLTVL.

This clone came up once. The chain joins TRBV11-2 to TRBJ1-1; D unresolved. The V end was cut by 0 bases, the J end by 5 bases, with 7 bases between. Germline loops: CDR1 SGHAT, CDR2 FQNNGV. The CDR3 is 13 residues long. DNA of the CDR3: TGTGCCAGCAGCTTAGAACCGATTACTGAAGCTTTCTTT. Its protein product is CASSLEPITEAFF.

The chain recombines TRBV29-1 with TRBJ2-1; D remains ambiguous. This CDR3 has 13 residues. V gave up 4 bases and J gave up 0 bases, with 7 bases separating them. Germline loops: CDR1 SQVTM, CDR2 ANQGSEA. For the CDR3, the DNA is TGCAGCGTTGTGCAGAGCTCCTACAATGAGCAGTTCTTC. Translating gives CSVVQSSYNEQFF.